These T cell receptor beta chains were read from a single sample in a study of beta chain features in type 1 diabetes. Sequencing used immunoSEQ multiplex PCR; TCRdb keeps in-frame clones, though not all of them. This sample has around 180,000 clones, with around an eighth found just once. Sequenced input: central memory CD4+ T cells from blood. The receptors stem from a woman aged 18-30 years in good health. Both conserved end residues are part of each CDR3. The D gene is left open where the match is weak. Clone size is shown for a subset of rows, as once, few, many or a class of expanded clone.

v_call,d_call,j_call,clone_size,cdr3_nt,cdr3_aa
TRBV10-3,TRBD1,TRBJ2-7,.,TGTGCCATCAGGGAACCCGGGACAGGGACCCCCTACGAGCAGTACTTC,CAIREPGTGTPYEQYF
TRBV12-1,.,TRBJ2-4,.,TGTCCGAGGAACCGGGACAGTCGGGACATTCAGTACTTC,CPRNRDSRDIQYF
TRBV27,.,TRBJ2-3,.,TGTGCCAGCAGCGGAAAATCGGGACACACTTCAACAGATACGCAGTATTTT,CASSGKSGHTSTDTQYF
TRBV7-3,TRBD2,TRBJ2-2,.,TGTGCCAGCACCCGAGGACTAGCGGGAGACGCCGGGGAGCTGTTTTTT,CASTRGLAGDAGELFF
TRBV6-4,.,TRBJ1-5,once,TGTGCCAGCAGCGCCGACAGGACTGGACAGCCCCAGCATTTT,CASSADRTGQPQHF
TRBV7-8,TRBD1,TRBJ2-3,few,TGTGCCAGCAGCTTAAACAGGGGGACAGATACGCAGTATTTT,CASSLNRGTDTQYF
TRBV6-1,.,TRBJ1-1,few,TGTGCCAGCAGTGAAGTAGGACCCCGGGAGGTAGCTTTCTTT,CASSEVGPREVAFF
TRBV30,.,TRBJ1-5,.,TGTGCCTGGAGCGAGACAGGACCAAGACCCCAGCATTTT,CAWSETGPRPQHF
TRBV19,TRBD2,TRBJ2-1,.,TGTGCCAGTAGGACGGGCGGGAGCAAGGATGAGCAGTTCTTC,CASRTGGSKDEQFF
TRBV9,TRBD1,TRBJ1-2,.,TGTGCCAGCAGCGTAGATATCCGGACAGGACCTAACTATGGCTACACCTTC,CASSVDIRTGPNYGYTF
TRBV29-1,.,TRBJ1-4,few,TGCAGCGCTCCATACGGTGAAAAACTGTTTTTT,CSAPYGEKLFF
TRBV7-2,.,TRBJ1-1,few,TGTGCCAGCAGCTCGGTCGCGGTTTCTGAAGCTTTCTTT,CASSSVAVSEAFF
TRBV29-1,TRBD2,TRBJ2-1,.,TGCAGCGTCTCTGGACTAGCGGGAGCCAATGAGCAGTTCTTC,CSVSGLAGANEQFF
TRBV7-2,TRBD2,TRBJ2-7,.,TGTGCCAGCAGCTTAGAGGCTAGCGGGGCCTACGAGCAGTACTTC,CASSLEASGAYEQYF
TRBV28,TRBD1,TRBJ2-5,few,TGTGCCAGCAGTTTACAGGGGGTAGAAGCGACCCAGTACTTC,CASSLQGVEATQYF
TRBV5-1,.,TRBJ2-1,.,TGCGCCAGCAGCCTCTCCATAACGGGAAGCTCCTACAATGAGCAGTTCTTC,CASSLSITGSSYNEQFF
TRBV11-2,.,TRBJ1-2,few,TGTGCCAGCAGCTTAGATTCGTTGGGCAAATATGGCTACACCTTC,CASSLDSLGKYGYTF
TRBV7-3,.,TRBJ1-2,.,TGTGCCAGCAGCTCGGGTGGAGGGCGTATCGACTATGGCTACACCTTC,CASSSGGGRIDYGYTF
TRBV29-1,TRBD1,TRBJ2-2,many,TGCAGCGCCCACGGGACAGCGAACACCGGGGAGCTGTTTTTT,CSAHGTANTGELFF
TRBV18,TRBD2,TRBJ2-7,.,TGTGCCAGCTCACCCCCCGGCGGGAGCGAGCAGTACTTC,CASSPPGGSEQYF
TRBV7-2,.,TRBJ1-2,.,TGTGCCAGCAGCTCATTCGAGGGAGGGGACGGCTACACCTTC,CASSSFEGGDGYTF
TRBV29-1,.,TRBJ2-6,.,TGCAGCGCTGCCGACAGATTCTCTGGGGCCAACGTCCTGACTTTC,CSAADRFSGANVLTF
TRBV5-1,TRBD2,TRBJ2-3,.,TGCGCCAGCAGCTTGGGGCGGGAGGGCACAGATACGCAGTATTTT,CASSLGREGTDTQYF
TRBV28,TRBD2,TRBJ2-7,.,TGTGCCAGCAGTTTCACTAGCGGGAACTCCTACGAGCAGTACTTC,CASSFTSGNSYEQYF
TRBV5-1,.,TRBJ1-1,.,TGCGCCAGCAGCTTGGGTGCGGTACGAGGAAACACTGAAGCTTTCTTT,CASSLGAVRGNTEAFF
TRBV10-3,.,TRBJ2-7,.,TGTGCCATCAGTGAGTCGCCCAGCTCCTACGAGCAGTACTTC,CAISESPSSYEQYF
TRBV29-1,TRBD1,TRBJ1-3,few,TGCAGCGTTGAGCCGCGGACAGGGTCTGGAAACACCATATATTTT,CSVEPRTGSGNTIYF
TRBV11-2,.,TRBJ2-1,few,TGTGCCAGTGGACTTAGCTCCTACAATGAGCAGTTCTTC,CASGLSSYNEQFF
TRBV4-2,.,TRBJ2-3,few,TGTGCCAGCAGCCCCGGATGGGTTTCCCCCAAGACAACCCTATCTCTCACAGATACGCAGTATTTT,CASSPGWVSPKTTLSLTDTQYF
TRBV5-1,.,TRBJ1-5,.,TGCGCCAGCAGCCTGGACGGGGATCAGCCCCAGCATTTT,CASSLDGDQPQHF
TRBV7-9,.,TRBJ1-2,many,TGTGCCAGCAGCCAAACCGATTCAGGGTACTACACCTTC,CASSQTDSGYYTF
TRBV5-4,TRBD2,TRBJ2-1,few,TGTGCCAGCAGCTTCGCTCCGACTAGCGGGAGGGCGAATGAGCAGTTCTTC,CASSFAPTSGRANEQFF
TRBV18,.,TRBJ2-6,few,TGTGCCAGCTCACCAACTTCAGGGTCTGGGGCCAACGTCCTGACTTTC,CASSPTSGSGANVLTF
TRBV19,.,TRBJ1-5,.,TGTGCCAGTAGAGAAGGGTTGAGGGCCAATCAGCCCCAGCATTTT,CASREGLRANQPQHF
TRBV10-3,.,TRBJ2-7,.,TGTGCCATCAGTGAGGGTCAGTTCAACGAGCAGTACTTC,CAISEGQFNEQYF
TRBV13,.,TRBJ1-2,.,TGTGCCAGCAGCTATGGGAGGTCTAACTATGGCTACACCTTC,CASSYGRSNYGYTF
TRBV30,TRBD1,TRBJ2-5,few,TGTGCCTGGAGTGTAAAAGGGCAGGGGGCCAAGACCCAGTACTTC,CAWSVKGQGAKTQYF
TRBV28,.,TRBJ1-4,few,TGTGCCAGCACCCCGACAGATGTAAATGAAAAACTGTTTTTT,CASTPTDVNEKLFF
TRBV11-1,TRBD1,TRBJ2-2,few,TGTGCCAGCAGCTCAAGACAGGGGGCCGGGGAGCTGTTTTTT,CASSSRQGAGELFF
TRBV15,.,TRBJ1-4,few,TGTGCCACCAGCTCCGGGGGGCTTCTGGGGAAGGGTGAAAAACTGTTTTTT,CATSSGGLLGKGEKLFF